This TCR beta chain was sequenced in a study of blood T cell repertoires in COVID-19. Whole-study context: Specimens from acute and convalescent COVID-19 originated in the United States, Italy and Spain. T cells, B-cell-depleted T cells, or PBMCs supplied cDNA or gDNA.

This CDR3 contains 11 residues. Germline CDR1 SGDLS, CDR2 YYNGEE. Trimming stripped 4 bases from V and 3 bases from J, with 4 bases between. In the original processing: Amplified reference gene primers provided the basis for estimating nucleated cell counts. Sequenced by immunoSEQ multiplex PCR; TCRdb stores in-frame clones only, minus some. V, J and clone size reflect that table, while D and trimming were determined from the DNA. The sample carries over 300,000 clones, around 90% recorded once. This TCR came from a man in his forties or fifties with acute or convalescent COVID-19. This rearrangement joins TRBV9 to TRBJ1-2; D unresolved. The sequenced sample consisted of peripheral blood. The CDR3: CASSSDYGYTF. The DNA of the CDR3 is TGTGCCAGCAGCTCCGACTATGGCTACACCTTC.